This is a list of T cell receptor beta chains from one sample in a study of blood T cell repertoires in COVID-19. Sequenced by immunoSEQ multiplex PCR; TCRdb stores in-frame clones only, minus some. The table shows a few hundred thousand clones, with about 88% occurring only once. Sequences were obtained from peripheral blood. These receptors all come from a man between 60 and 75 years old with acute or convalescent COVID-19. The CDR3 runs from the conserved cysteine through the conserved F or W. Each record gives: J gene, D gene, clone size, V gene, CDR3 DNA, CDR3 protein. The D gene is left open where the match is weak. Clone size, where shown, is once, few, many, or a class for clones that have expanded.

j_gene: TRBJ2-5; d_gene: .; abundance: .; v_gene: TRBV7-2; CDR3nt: TGTGCCAGCAGCTACGGGGATTCCCGGGAGACCCAGTACTTC; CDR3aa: CASSYGDSRETQYF
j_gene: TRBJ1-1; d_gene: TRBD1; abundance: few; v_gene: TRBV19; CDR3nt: TGTGCCAGTAGTTGGGGACAGGCGATGAACACTGAAGCTTTCTTT; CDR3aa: CASSWGQAMNTEAFF
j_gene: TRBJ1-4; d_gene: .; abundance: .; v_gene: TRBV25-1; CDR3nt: TGTGCCAGCAGTGAGGCCAGGCCAACTAATGAAAAACTGTTTTTT; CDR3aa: CASSEARPTNEKLFF
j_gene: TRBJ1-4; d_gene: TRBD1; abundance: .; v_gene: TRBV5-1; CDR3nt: TGCGCCAGCAGCTTGGTTACAGGGGGAACTAATGAAAAACTGTTTTTT; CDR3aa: CASSLVTGGTNEKLFF
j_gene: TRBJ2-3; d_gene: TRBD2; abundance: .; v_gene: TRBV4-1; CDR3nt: TGCGCCAGCAGCCAAGATCGGCTAGCGGGGTATAAAGATACGCAGTATTTT; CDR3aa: CASSQDRLAGYKDTQYF
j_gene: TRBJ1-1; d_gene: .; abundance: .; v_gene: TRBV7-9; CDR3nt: TGTGCCAGCAGCTTACCTAGCGACAGTAACACTGAAGCTTTCTTT; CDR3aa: CASSLPSDSNTEAFF
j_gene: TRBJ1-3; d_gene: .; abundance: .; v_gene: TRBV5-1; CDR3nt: TGCGCCAGCAGCGGGGGGACGGCCTCTAGAGACACCATATATTTT; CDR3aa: CASSGGTASRDTIYF
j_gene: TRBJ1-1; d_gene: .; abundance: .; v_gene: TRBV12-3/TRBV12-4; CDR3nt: TGTGCCAGCAGTCCTGCCGGACAGTCCGGAGCTTTCTTT; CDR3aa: CASSPAGQSGAFF
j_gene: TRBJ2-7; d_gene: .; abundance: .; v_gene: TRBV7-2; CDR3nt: TGTGCCAGCAGCCCGCGTCGTAACTACGAGCAGTACTTC; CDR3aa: CASSPRRNYEQYF
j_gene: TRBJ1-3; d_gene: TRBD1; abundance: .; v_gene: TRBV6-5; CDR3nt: TGTGCCAGCAGTTTGACAGGGTTGATATCTGGAAACACCATATATTTT; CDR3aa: CASSLTGLISGNTIYF
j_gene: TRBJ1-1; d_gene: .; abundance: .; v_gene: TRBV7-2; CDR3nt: TGTGCCAGCAGCTCGGGGGGGCGAGGGTCCTTGGACACTGAAGCTTTCTTT; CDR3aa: CASSSGGRGSLDTEAFF
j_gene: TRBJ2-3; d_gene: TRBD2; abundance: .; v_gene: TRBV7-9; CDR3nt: TGTGCCAGCAGCCCGCTAGCGGGGGCCGGGAGGCCCACAGATACGCAGTATTTT; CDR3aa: CASSPLAGAGRPTDTQYF
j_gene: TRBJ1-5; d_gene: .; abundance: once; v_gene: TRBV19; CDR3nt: TGTGCCAGTAGTATTTCGTCCGGTCGCAATCAGCCCCAGCATTTT; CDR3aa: CASSISSGRNQPQHF
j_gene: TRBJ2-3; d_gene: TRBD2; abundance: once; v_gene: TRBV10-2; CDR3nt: TGCGCCAGCAACAGACTAGCCGGGAGAACAGATACGCAGTATTTT; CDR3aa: CASNRLAGRTDTQYF
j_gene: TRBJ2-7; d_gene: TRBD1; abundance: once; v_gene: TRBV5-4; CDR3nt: TGTGCCAGCACCGAGCAGGGGGACTCCTACGAGCAGTACTTC; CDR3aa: CASTEQGDSYEQYF
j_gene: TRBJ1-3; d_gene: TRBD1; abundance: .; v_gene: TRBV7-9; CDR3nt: TGTGCCAGCAGCCGGATCATGACAGGGGGTGCTGGAAACACCATATATTTT; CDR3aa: CASSRIMTGGAGNTIYF
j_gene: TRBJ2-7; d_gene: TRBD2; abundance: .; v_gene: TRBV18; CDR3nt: TGTGCCAGCTCCGGGGGGACCCGAACCAGAGAGCAGTACTTC; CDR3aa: CASSGGTRTREQYF
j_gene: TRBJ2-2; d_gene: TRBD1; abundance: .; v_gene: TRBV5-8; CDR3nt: TGTGCCAGCGAAAACAGGGGGCTTACTGCCGGGGAGCTGTTTTTT; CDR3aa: CASENRGLTAGELFF
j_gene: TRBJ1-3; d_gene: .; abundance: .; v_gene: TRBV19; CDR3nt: TGTGCCAGTAGTATACGGCAGGTCTCTGGAAACACCATATATTTT; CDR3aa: CASSIRQVSGNTIYF
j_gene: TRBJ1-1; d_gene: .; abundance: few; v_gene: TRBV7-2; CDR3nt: TGTGCCAGCAGATCAGTGGTTTTCACGCCGAACACTGAAGCTTTCTTT; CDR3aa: CASRSVVFTPNTEAFF
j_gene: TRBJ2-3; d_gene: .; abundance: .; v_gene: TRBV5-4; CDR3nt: TGTGCCAGCAGCTTGAGGACCGGGGGCACAGATACGCAGTATTTT; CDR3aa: CASSLRTGGTDTQYF
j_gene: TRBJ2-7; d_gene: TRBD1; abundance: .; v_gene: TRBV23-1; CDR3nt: TGCGCCAGCATCACGATCCTCGGGACAGGGCGGGAGGAGCAGTACTTC; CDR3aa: CASITILGTGREEQYF
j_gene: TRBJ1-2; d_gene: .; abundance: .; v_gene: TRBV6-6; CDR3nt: TGTGCCAGCAGTTACTCGGAGAACTATGGCTACACCTTC; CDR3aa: CASSYSENYGYTF
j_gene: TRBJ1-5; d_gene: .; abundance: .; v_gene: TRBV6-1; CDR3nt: TGTGCCAGCAGTGAAGAGGGGGGGCCGCAGCCCCAGCATTTT; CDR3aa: CASSEEGGPQPQHF
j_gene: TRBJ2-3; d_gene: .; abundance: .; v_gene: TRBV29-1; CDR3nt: TGCAGCGTTGAAGTATCGGGTGCGGTATATACGCAGTATTTT; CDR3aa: CSVEVSGAVYTQYF
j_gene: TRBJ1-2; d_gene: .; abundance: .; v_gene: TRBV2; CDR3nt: TGTGCCAGCGCCCTTAGTTCCGTCTATGGCTACACCTTC; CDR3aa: CASALSSVYGYTF
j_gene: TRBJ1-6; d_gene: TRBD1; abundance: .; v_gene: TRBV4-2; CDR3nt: TGTGCCAGCAGCCAAGACAAACCGGGACAGGGTTTCTATAATTCACCCCTCCACTTT; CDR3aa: CASSQDKPGQGFYNSPLHF
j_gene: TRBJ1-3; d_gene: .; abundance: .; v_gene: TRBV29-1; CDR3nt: TGCAGCGTTCACCCGAGCTCTGGAAACACCATATATTTT; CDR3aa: CSVHPSSGNTIYF
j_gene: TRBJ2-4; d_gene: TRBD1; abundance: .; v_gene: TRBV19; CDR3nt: TGTGCCAGTAGTATCCAGGACAGGGGGCGCGCCGGAAACATTCAGTACTTC; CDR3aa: CASSIQDRGRAGNIQYF
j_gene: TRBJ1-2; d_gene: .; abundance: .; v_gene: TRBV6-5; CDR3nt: TGTGCCAGCAGTCGTGACAGAATCTATGGCTACACCTTC; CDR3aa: CASSRDRIYGYTF
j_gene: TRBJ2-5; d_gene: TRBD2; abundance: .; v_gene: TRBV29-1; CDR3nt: TGCAGCGTTGTGAGCGGGGGGGCAGAGACCCAGTACTTC; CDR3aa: CSVVSGGAETQYF
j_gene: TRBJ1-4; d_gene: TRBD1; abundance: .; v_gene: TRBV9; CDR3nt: TGTGCCAGCAGCCTCGAGGCAGGGGGCGTTGAAAAACTGTTTTTT; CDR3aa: CASSLEAGGVEKLFF
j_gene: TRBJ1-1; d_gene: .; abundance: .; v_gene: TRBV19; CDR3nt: TGTGCCAGTAGTCTCGACATCTGGGCGTTCGCTTTCTTT; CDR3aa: CASSLDIWAFAFF
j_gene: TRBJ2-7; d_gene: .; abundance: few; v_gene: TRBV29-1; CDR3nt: TGCAGCGTTGCCGGCGGGGACCACTCCTACGAGCAGTACTTC; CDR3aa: CSVAGGDHSYEQYF
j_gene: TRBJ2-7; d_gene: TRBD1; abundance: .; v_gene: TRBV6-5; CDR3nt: TGTGCCAGCAGTTATTACCGACAGGGAGAGCAGTACTTC; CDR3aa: CASSYYRQGEQYF
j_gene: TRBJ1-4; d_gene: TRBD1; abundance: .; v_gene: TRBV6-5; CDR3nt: TGTGCCAGCAGCTTACAGGGGTTGAGAGATGAAAAACTGTTTTTT; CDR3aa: CASSLQGLRDEKLFF
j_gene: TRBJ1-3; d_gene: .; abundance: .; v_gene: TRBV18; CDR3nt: TGTGCCAGCTCACCAAGGTTTGGGGCCGCAGGGGTAAACACCATATATTTT; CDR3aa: CASSPRFGAAGVNTIYF
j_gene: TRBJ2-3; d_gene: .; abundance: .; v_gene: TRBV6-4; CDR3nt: TGTGCCAGCAGTGCCGGGAGTCACACAGATACGCAGTATTTT; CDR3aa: CASSAGSHTDTQYF
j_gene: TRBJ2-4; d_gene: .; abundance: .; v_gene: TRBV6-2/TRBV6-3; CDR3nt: TGTGCCAGCAGCTCAAACGCCCGGAAAAACATTCAGTACTTC; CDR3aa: CASSSNARKNIQYF
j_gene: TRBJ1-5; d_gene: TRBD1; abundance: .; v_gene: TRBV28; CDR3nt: TGTGCCAGCAGTCTCGAGACAGGGCTTGGGAATCAGCCCCAGCATTTT; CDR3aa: CASSLETGLGNQPQHF
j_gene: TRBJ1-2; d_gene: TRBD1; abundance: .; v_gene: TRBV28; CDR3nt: TGTGCCAGCAGTCAAAGCTCCGGGACAGGCCAATTTAAGGGCTACACCTTC; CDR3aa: CASSQSSGTGQFKGYTF
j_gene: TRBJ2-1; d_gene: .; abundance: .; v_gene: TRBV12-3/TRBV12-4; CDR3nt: TGTGCCAGCAGTGACGGGTACAATGAGCAGTTCTTC; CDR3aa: CASSDGYNEQFF
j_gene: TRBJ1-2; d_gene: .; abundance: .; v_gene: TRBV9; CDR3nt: TGTGCCAGCAGCGCAGCTTCCACAGGGTACAACTATGGCTACACCTTC; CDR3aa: CASSAASTGYNYGYTF
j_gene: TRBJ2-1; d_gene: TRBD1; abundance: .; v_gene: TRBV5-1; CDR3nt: TGCGCCAGCAGCCCGGGACAGGGGATCTACAATGAGCAGTTCTTC; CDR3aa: CASSPGQGIYNEQFF
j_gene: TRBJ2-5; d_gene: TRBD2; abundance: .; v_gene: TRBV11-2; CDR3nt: TGTGCCAGCAGCTTAGTGGCTCTAGCGGGGGGTTCTCGTGAGACCCAGTACTTC; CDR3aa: CASSLVALAGGSRETQYF
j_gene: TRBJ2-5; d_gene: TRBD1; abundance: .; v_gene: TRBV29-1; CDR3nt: TGCAGCGTTGATCCCAGGACAGGGGGGGAGACCCAGTACTTC; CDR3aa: CSVDPRTGGETQYF
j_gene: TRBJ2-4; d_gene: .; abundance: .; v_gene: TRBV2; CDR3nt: TGTGCCAGCGAATACAGGGAAAACATTCAGTACTTC; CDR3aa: CASEYRENIQYF
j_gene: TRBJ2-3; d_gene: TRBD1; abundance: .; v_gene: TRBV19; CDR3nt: TGTGCCAGTAGTATGGGACAGGGTTTCCCAGATACGCAGTATTTT; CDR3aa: CASSMGQGFPDTQYF
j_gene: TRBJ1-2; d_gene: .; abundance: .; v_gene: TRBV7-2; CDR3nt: TGTGCCAGCAGCTTACCACGCGGGACGGACTATGGCTACACCTTC; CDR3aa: CASSLPRGTDYGYTF
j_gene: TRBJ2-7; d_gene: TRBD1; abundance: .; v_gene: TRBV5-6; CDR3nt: TGTGCCAGCAGCGGAGGGACAGGGTACGAGCAGTACTTC; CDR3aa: CASSGGTGYEQYF
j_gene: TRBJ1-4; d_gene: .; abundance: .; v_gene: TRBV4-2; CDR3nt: TGTGCCAGCAGCCAAGAGGTAGGCGACAGCCGTGAAAAACTGTTTTTT; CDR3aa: CASSQEVGDSREKLFF
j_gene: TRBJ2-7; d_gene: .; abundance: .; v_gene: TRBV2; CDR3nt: TGTGCCAGCAGCAAAGGGCGACAGGCTACCTACGAGCAGTACTTC; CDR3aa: CASSKGRQATYEQYF
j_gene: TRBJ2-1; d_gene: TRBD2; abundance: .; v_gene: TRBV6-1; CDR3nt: TGTGCCAGCAGTGAAACGCCGACTAGCGGGGGCGAACATGAGCAGTTCTTC; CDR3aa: CASSETPTSGGEHEQFF
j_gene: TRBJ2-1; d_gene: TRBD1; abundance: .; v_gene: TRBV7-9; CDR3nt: TGTGCCAGCAGCCTGAGGACAGGGTCGGGCAATGAGCAGTTCTTC; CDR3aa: CASSLRTGSGNEQFF
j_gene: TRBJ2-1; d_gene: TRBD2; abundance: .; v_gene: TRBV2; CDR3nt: TGTGCCAGCAGTGAGTGGCGGGGGGGCTCCTACAATGAGCAGTTCTTC; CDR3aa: CASSEWRGGSYNEQFF
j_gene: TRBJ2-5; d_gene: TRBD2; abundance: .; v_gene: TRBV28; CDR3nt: TGTGCCAGCAGTTTATTTCTAGCGGGGGGCCAAGAGACCCAGTACTTC; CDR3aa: CASSLFLAGGQETQYF
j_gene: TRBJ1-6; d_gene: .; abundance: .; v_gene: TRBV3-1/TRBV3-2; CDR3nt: TGTGCCAGCAGCCAAGACATCCTGAGCTCCTATAATTCACCCCTCCACTTT; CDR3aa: CASSQDILSSYNSPLHF
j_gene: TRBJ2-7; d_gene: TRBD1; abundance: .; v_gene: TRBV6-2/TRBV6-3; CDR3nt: TGTGCCAGCAGTTACTCGATGGCCAGGGGGACCTCCTACGAGCAGTACTTC; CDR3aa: CASSYSMARGTSYEQYF
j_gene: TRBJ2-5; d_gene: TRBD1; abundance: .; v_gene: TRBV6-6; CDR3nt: TGTGCCAGCAGCCTCGGACAGGGGGTCCCAGAGACCCAGTACTTC; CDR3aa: CASSLGQGVPETQYF